This T cell receptor beta chain appears in the sequencing data of a study of cytomegalovirus exposure and HLA in healthy donors. Study-wide points: One later analysis reportedly identified an Asian-associated ancestry cluster that showed fewer N-insertions than the approximately 600-donor mean. Sequencing artifact likely explains a cluster of highly shared sequence variants. The authors assumed roughly uniform sequencing depth across donors for presence/absence analyses. Analysis performed later found more than 15,000 TCR beta sequences associated with HLA alleles at 0.05 false discovery rate.

This clone was picked up one time. Its antigen is still unknown. Other DNA sequences in this specimen translate into the identical CDR3. Trimming shortened V by 3 bases and J by 5 bases, and 7 bases separated the two germline ends. This CDR3 is built from 12 residues. The germline V gene encodes CDR1 MNHEY and CDR2 SMNVEV (reference sequence). PCR involved 60 Vbeta and 13 Jbeta primers. TCRdb's copy holds only in-frame clones and misses some; the assay was immunoSEQ multiplex PCR. The sample holds almost 80,000 clones, around 67% seen once. This clonotype was obtained from a woman aged 45-65 years in good health and CMV-seropositive. The sequenced sample was PBMCs. This sequence joins TRBV27 and TRBJ2-5, with no clear D. CDR3 DNA: TGTGCCAGCAGTTTCCCCGGGGAGACCCAGTACTTC. Translated, it gives CASSFPGETQYF.